This TCR beta chain is from a study of shared clonotypes between healthy human individuals. Study-wide results and limits: Clonotype sharing among donors was expected to depend on sequencing depth.

This clone showed up just once. Its target is not known. The ends lost 0 bases at V and 6 bases at J; junction bases unmatched: 9. Germline V gives CDR1 SGHNT, CDR2 YYREEE (reference sequence). The CDR3 length is 16 residues. Only Caucasian adults living in Nashville, Tennessee made up the donor group. The sequenced material, unsorted PBMC DNA, was run on ten immunoSEQ deep assay plates. In the study's own analysis: Junction-only immunoSEQ sequences carried no quality scores, so filtering differed. Method: immunoSEQ multiplex PCR; TCRdb's copy keeps in-frame clones and lacks some. That table is the source of V, J and clone size, and D and trimming were worked out from the DNA. The sample consists of more than 450,000 clones, roughly 78% of them appearing once.

Sequenced: PBMCs. The sequence came from a woman aged 40 to 50 in good health. Some clones in this sample may be carry-over from other donors' samples. This rearrangement joins TRBV5-4 to TRBJ2-1; 7 positions match TRBD1. The CDR3 reads CASSLGLRGQGNEQFF. CDR3 DNA: TGTGCCAGCAGCTTGGGTCTGAGGGGGCAGGGCAATGAGCAGTTCTTC.